This TCR beta chain was retrieved from a study of T cells in Graves' hyperthyroidism and ophthalmopathy. CDR1 and CDR2 from the germline V gene are SEHNR and FQNEAQ (reference sequence). J lost 0 bases, V lost 4 bases, and 11 bases had no gene match. The CDR3 has 18 amino acids. TCR beta CDR3 regions were amplified from RNA transcripts. Primed by the HTBI set, a first-round RT-PCR was run on the TCR CDR3. TCRdb passed the multiplex PCR reads through MiXCR, listing each CDR3 protein once. The table shows 300,000 to 350,000 distinct CDR3 sequences, with approximately 15% occurring only once. This clonotype was observed a handful of times.

This rearrangement joins TRBV7-9 to TRBJ2-4; TRBD2 aligns across 8 bases. The origin of this receptor is a woman between 25 and 40 years old with Graves' hyperthyroidism. Sequences were obtained from blood. CDR3 sequence (DNA): TGTGCCAGCAGCTCCACAGGGACGGGAGGGGTAGCCAAAAACATTCAGTACTTC. This translates into CASSSTGTGGVAKNIQYF.